This passage covers 24 T cell receptor beta chains from one sample sequenced in a study of CD8 T cells in Susac syndrome. A quantity of about 0.5 to 1 ug RNA underwent reverse transcription using random hexamers. TCRdb re-called the immunoSEQ multiplex PCR reads with MiXCR, one entry per CDR3 protein. The sample includes 150,000 to 200,000 distinct CDR3 sequences, around 94% of them seen just once. Sequenced sample: CD4+ T cells from PBMCs. The source of these receptors is a human donor in good health.

This clonotype has just a few counts. The chain uses TRBV6-1 and TRBJ2-7; 7 positions match TRBD1. Germline V gene sequence: CDR1 MNHNS, CDR2 SASEGT. This CDR3 has 14 amino acids. Unmatched junction bases numbered 7, after V lost 6 bases and J lost 2 bases. In DNA, the CDR3 is TGTGCCAGCAGACAGATGACAGGGCCCTACGAGCAGTACTTC. This codes for CASRQMTGPYEQYF.

J is TRBJ2-7 and V is TRBV12-3 or TRBV12-4; 9 nucleotides match TRBD1. CDR3 length equals 14 residues. With V trimmed by 4 bases and J by 5 bases, 6 bases remained unmatched. CDR3 region: CASSYRDRDHEQYF. As DNA, the CDR3 is TGTGCCAGCAGTTACCGGGACAGGGACCACGAGCAGTACTTC.

The chain carries TRBV4-2 and TRBJ2-7; D may be TRBD1 (5 bases). CDR3 length: 16 amino acids. In germline, CDR1 is LGHNA, CDR2 YNFKEQ. The V gene lost 0 bases and the J gene lost 4 bases, with 16 bases spanning the gap. Written as DNA, the CDR3 is TGTGCCAGCAGCCAAGATCATAGGCAGGGTGCTTACGAGCAGTACTTC. Translation gives CASSQDHRQGAYEQYF.

V usage is TRBV7-2 and J usage is TRBJ2-7, with D possibly being TRBD2 (5 bases). V was clipped by 1 base and J by 3 bases, with 7 bases between them. The CDR3 contains 13 residues. Germline CDR1 is SGHTA and CDR2 is FQGNSA. The CDR3 DNA follows: TGTGCCAGCAGCTTAGGAGGGTTCTACGAGCAGTACTTC. Protein: CASSLGGFYEQYF.

The J gene is TRBJ1-2, the V gene TRBV3-1; unclear D gene. Trimming left V 0 bases short and J 7 bases short, with 15 bases between. Germline V lookup: CDR1 LGHDT, CDR2 YNNKEL (reference sequence). The CDR3 extends over 15 amino acids. CDR3 amino acids: CASSQDLRQVAGYTF. CDR3 bases: TGTGCCAGCAGCCAAGATCTGCGGCAGGTCGCTGGCTACACCTTC.

The J gene is TRBJ1-1, the V gene TRBV30; D possibly corresponds to TRBD1 (6 bases). Germline CDR1 reads GTSNPN; CDR2 reads SVGIG (reference sequence). Trimming shortened V by 4 bases and J by 6 bases, and 15 bases separated the two germline ends. The CDR3 extends over 13 amino acids. The CDR3 DNA follows: TGTGCCTGGATTGGGCAGGGGCGTGCTGAAGCTTTCTTT. Translation: CAWIGQGRAEAFF.

The chain is built from TRBV3-1 and TRBJ1-1; TRBD1 matches at 7 bases. With 4 bases clipped from V and 3 bases from J, the junction kept 5 bases outside the gene matches. The germline gives CDR1 LGHDT, CDR2 YNNKEL (reference sequence). The length of the CDR3 is 14 residues. The CDR3 DNA reads TGTGCCAGCAGCCCGGCCAGGGGGTACACTGAAGCTTTCTTT. The encoded protein is CASSPARGYTEAFF.

This clonotype was observed a few times. The CDR3 is CASSPPNTGELFF. As DNA, the CDR3 is TGTGCCAGCTCACCACCCAACACCGGGGAGCTGTTTTTT. The chain has TRBV18 and TRBJ2-2; D ambiguous. V was clipped by 0 bases and J by 2 bases, with 1 base between them. From germline, CDR1 is KGHSH and CDR2 LQKENI. This CDR3 has 13 amino acids.

This clonotype was seen once. DNA of the CDR3: TGTGCCAGCAGGGTTGAGAGAAATTCACCCCTCCACTTT. Its translation is CASRVERNSPLHF. The chain couples TRBV5-4 to TRBJ1-6; D not resolved. Per germline, CDR1 SGHNT and CDR2 YYREEE (reference sequence). The length of the CDR3 is 13 residues. V was trimmed by 5 bases and J by 7 bases, leaving 10 bases between them.

This chain links TRBV6-2 or TRBV6-3 with TRBJ1-2; a possible D gene is TRBD1 (6 bases). This CDR3 comprises 13 residues. Germline CDR1 and CDR2: MNHEY and SVGEGT. With 6 bases removed from V and 3 bases from J, the gap between germline ends came to 11 bases. CDR3 sequence (DNA): TGTGCCAGCAGCCGGACAGACCACTATGGCTACACCTTC. Its protein is CASSRTDHYGYTF.

The rearrangement uses TRBV15 and TRBJ2-5, with TRBD1 as a possible D gene (5 bases). The CDR3 has 14 residues. Trimming removed 1 base at V and 5 bases at J, with 11 bases between. Germline V lookup: CDR1 LNHNV, CDR2 YYDKDF (reference sequence). CDR3 protein: CATSRGVNRETQYF. The DNA for the CDR3 is TGTGCCACCAGCAGAGGAGTGAACAGGGAGACCCAGTACTTC.

The chain uses TRBV5-1 and TRBJ1-2, with TRBD1 matching over 10 bases. J lost 6 bases, V lost 4 bases, and 6 bases had no gene match. This CDR3 has 14 residues. Germline values: CDR1 SGHRS, CDR2 YFSETQ. The CDR3 loop is CASSAGQGMDGYTF. The CDR3, as DNA: TGCGCCAGCAGCGCGGGACAGGGGATGGATGGCTACACCTTC.

This chain links TRBV25-1 with TRBJ1-2; TRBD1 matches at 9 bases. The CDR3 is 13 amino acids. Trimming took 6 bases from V and 6 from J; bases not matched to a gene: 5. Germline V gene sequence: CDR1 MGHDK, CDR2 SYGVNS. DNA for the CDR3: TGTGCCAGCAGGGCACAGGGGGCAGATGGCTACACCTTC. Translation gives CASRAQGADGYTF.

The V call is TRBV15, the J call TRBJ2-1; D remains ambiguous. The CDR3 loop spans 13 amino acids. Trimming took off 0 bases at V and 4 bases at J, with 4 bases between the two ends. CDR1 and CDR2 from the germline V gene are LNHNV and YYDKDF (reference sequence). In DNA form, the CDR3 reads TGTGCCACCAGCAGAGATGAGTACAATGAGCAGTTCTTC. Encoded protein: CATSRDEYNEQFF.

The rearrangement links TRBV29-1 to TRBJ2-7; TRBD1 might be the D (6 bases). CDR1 and CDR2 from the germline V gene are SQVTM and ANQGSEA. The V and J ends lost 4 bases and 2 bases respectively, with 12 bases between them. CDR3 size: 13 residues. CDR3 coding DNA: TGCAGCGTTGCCCTGGCAGGGGCCTACGAGCAGTACTTC. Translation: CSVALAGAYEQYF.

Only one count was recorded for this clonotype. The chain is built from TRBV29-1 and TRBJ1-2, with D uncertain. CDR3 length: 14 amino acids. Per the germline V gene, CDR1 is SQVTM and CDR2 is ANQGSEA. The germline V and J ends were trimmed by 6 bases and 0 bases, with 14 bases remaining between them. The CDR3 region is CSVRTLSPNYGYTF. The CDR3 DNA sequence: TGCAGCGTCCGAACCCTTTCGCCTAACTATGGCTACACCTTC.

The rearrangement joins TRBV7-2 to TRBJ2-1; TRBD2 matches 10 bases. The length of the CDR3 is 15 residues. Germline CDR1 SGHTA, CDR2 FQGNSA. V was clipped by 6 bases and J by 5 bases; unmatched bases: 7. The CDR3 DNA follows: TGTGCCAGCAGGTCCGCAGCGGGGGGGCACAATGAGCAGTTCTTC. Protein: CASRSAAGGHNEQFF. The full variable domain, in which reference TRBV7-2 and TRBJ2-1 provide the parts outside the CDR3, is GAGVSQSPSNKVTEKGKDVELRCDPISGHTALYWYRQSLGQGLEFLIYFQGNSAPDKSGLPSDRFSAERTGGSVSTLTIQRTQQEDSAVYLCASRSAAGGHNEQFFGPGTRLTVL.

The CDR3 DNA is TGCAGCGTCGGCGGACAGTCGAACACTGAAGCTTTCTTT. This translates into CSVGGQSNTEAFF. The chain employs TRBV29-1 and TRBJ1-1; TRBD1 might be the D (6 bases). Trimming shortened V by 6 bases and J by 1 base, and 12 bases separated the two germline ends. Looked up from germline, CDR1 is SQVTM and CDR2 is ANQGSEA. This CDR3 comprises 13 residues. Using reference TRBV29-1 and TRBJ1-1 for the parts outside the CDR3, the full variable domain is SAVISQKPSRDICQRGTSLTIQCQVDSQVTMMFWYRQQPGQSLTLIATANQGSEATYESGFVIDKFPISRPNLTFSTLTVSNMSPEDSSIYLCSVGGQSNTEAFFGQGTRLTVV.

The rearrangement uses TRBV29-1 and TRBJ1-1; 8 bases line up with TRBD1. V lost 7 bases, J lost 2 bases, and 6 bases stayed unmatched. CDR3 length: 13 residues. CDR1 SQVTM and CDR2 ANQGSEA come from the germline V gene. CDR3 nucleotide sequence: TGCAGCGGGGGCAGGGGGCGAAACACTGAAGCTTTCTTT. It codes for CSGGRGRNTEAFF.

The V and J genes are TRBV25-1 and TRBJ2-5, with a possible D match to TRBD1 (6 bases). Germline V gene data show CDR1 as MGHDK and CDR2 as SYGVNS. V lost 3 bases and J lost 5, with 10 bases in between. This CDR3 is 13 amino acids long. The CDR3: CASSDYREETQYF. CDR3 DNA: TGTGCCAGCAGTGATTACAGGGAGGAGACCCAGTACTTC.

The genes are TRBV20-1 and TRBJ2-7, with 7 nucleotides matching TRBD1. This CDR3 contains 14 residues. CDR1 and CDR2 (germline): DFQATT, SNEGSKA (reference sequence). With V trimmed by 1 base and J by 5 bases, 8 bases remained unmatched. CDR3 sequence: CSARGRQGLDEQYF. DNA of the CDR3: TGCAGTGCTAGAGGAAGACAGGGCTTAGACGAGCAGTACTTC.

CDR3: CAWSVSLAGRDTQYF. The DNA for the CDR3 is TGTGCCTGGAGTGTATCCCTAGCGGGGAGGGATACGCAGTATTTT. The chain has TRBV30 and TRBJ2-3, with 9 positions matching TRBD2. CDR3 length: 15 residues. In germline, CDR1 is GTSNPN, CDR2 SVGIG (reference sequence). V shed 0 bases and J 6 bases; nucleotides not matched to a gene: 7.

The genes are TRBV29-1 and TRBJ1-1; D remains ambiguous. Germline V gene data show CDR1 as SQVTM and CDR2 as ANQGSEA. Trimming shortened V by 4 bases and J by 6 bases, and 9 bases separated the two germline ends. This CDR3 comprises 11 residues. The DNA of the CDR3 is TGCAGCGTTGGTAGGGAGTCTGAAGCTTTCTTT. Its protein product is CSVGRESEAFF. The whole variable domain, filled in from reference TRBV29-1 and TRBJ1-1, reads SAVISQKPSRDICQRGTSLTIQCQVDSQVTMMFWYRQQPGQSLTLIATANQGSEATYESGFVIDKFPISRPNLTFSTLTVSNMSPEDSSIYLCSVGRESEAFFGQGTRLTVV.

CDR3 DNA sequence: TGTGCCAGCAGTCCACATCAGGGGCTAATAAATGAGCAGTTCTTC. It codes for CASSPHQGLINEQFF. V usage is TRBV12-3 or TRBV12-4 and J usage is TRBJ2-1; TRBD1 might be the D (6 bases). V lost 5 bases and J lost 7, with 18 bases in between. The CDR3 runs to 15 residues.